This entry is about one TCR beta chain. Antigen unknown. The germline gives CDR1 MDHEN, CDR2 SYDVKM. The CDR3 spans 14 residues. Using a J-beta primer mix together with a sample-barcoded 5' primer, a second PCR was run for roughly 7 to 12 cycles. TCRdb processed the 5' RACE reads anew with MiXCR; each CDR3 protein has one entry. This table has around 800,000 distinct CDR3 sequences, around 45% appearing once. The sample belongs to a study of blood T cells in healthy people across ages. Study-wide results and caveats: Among T cells, TCR beta diversity per million cells dropped roughly linearly as age rose.

The study drew donors from healthy Caucasian individuals in Russia aged roughly 6 to 90. Peripheral blood from each donor was collected in a volume of 8 to 10 milliliters. Per-sample PBMC isolation yielded at least 6.5 million cells. Input material: blood. The J gene is TRBJ2-1, the V gene TRBV28; D may be TRBD2 (6 bases). Matching the DNA end better, TRBJ2-7 makes the J call doubtful. The sequence was obtained from an elderly man in good health. CDR3 residues: CASKLAGAYNEQYF. As DNA, the CDR3 is TGTGCCAGCAAACTAGCCGGGGCCTACAATGAGCAGTACTTC.